This T cell receptor (beta chain) derives from a study of blood T cell repertoires in COVID-19 (TCRdb year 2020). In terms of the full investigation: Samples from collaborators originated in the United States, Italy and Spain and spanned both the acute and convalescent phases of COVID-19. The samples were drawn from the first 160 participants of the ongoing ImmuneRACE study and from 950 to 1,500 subjects provided by 6 global collaborators. Nearly every sample came with metadata listing a de-identified subject ID, COVID-19 status, age in years and sex. The prospective study material was composed of cDNA or gDNA derived from T cells, B-cell-depleted T cells, or PBMCs. HLA class I and class II types, where available, came from metadata supplied by the sample provider rather than from assay-based typing. The dataset comprised deeply sampled blood TCRbeta repertoires from subjects exposed to, actively infected with, or recovered from COVID-19. The repertoires were released in a freely available public database intended as a resource for research on the immune response to SARS-CoV-2.

In Seattle, one collaborating source enrolled patients while the infection was active and tracked those patients longitudinally over the course of disease. Whole blood was collected in K2EDTA tubes by collaborating institutions according to the institutions' own protocols. For TCRbeta analysis, collaborators shipped samples in one of three forms: frozen whole blood, isolated PBMCs, or DNA extracted from either of those sample types. This clone appeared a single time. The antigen this receptor binds is unknown. No much larger clone is present one base from it, and per-base qualities are unavailable. The immunoSEQ Assay, a bias-controlled multiplex PCR, was used to amplify TCRbeta CDR3 regions from genomic DNA. As for the authors' bioinformatics: The number of nucleated cells in each sample was estimated by amplification of reference gene primers within the assay. To quantify the absolute abundance of each unique TCRbeta CDR3 rearrangement, sequence reads were collapsed and filtered. For each sample, productive Simpson clonality was calculated as the square root of Simpson's diversity index over productive rearrangements. Entries here come from immuneACCESS through TCRdb and include only in-frame sequences with V and J called. Some clones fail to appear in such tables; in the studies checked, an unresolved V gene covers under half of the shortfall, and the cause of the remainder is unknown. V and J calls and clone size come straight from that table; D and trimming were deduced from the DNA. Present in this sample are about 290,000 clones, roughly 90% of which were seen just once. The ten largest make up 11% of the sample.

The CDR3 goes from the cysteine to the phenylalanine over 17 residues. CDR3 DNA is the only sequence kept; it has 51 bases, read in frame from the first base. V is cut back by 5 bases and J by 0 bases, with 12 bases in the junction unmatched. According to the germline V gene (reference sequence), CDR1 reads PRHDT and CDR2 reads FYEKMQ. What the work shows at the level of the full study, not this receptor alone: Clinical and demographic metadata were provided uncurated, with the amount varying by source and participant.

The receptor was isolated from a young woman with COVID-19, enrolled during active disease. This chain joins TRBV13 to TRBJ1-1; 7 central nucleotides agree with TRBD1. Input material: peripheral blood. The nucleotides read TGTGCCAGCAGCCACCGGACAGGCGCTACTTTGAACACTGAAGCTTTCTTT. This gives the protein CASSHRTGATLNTEAFF. With the portions outside the CDR3 filled from the reference TRBV13 and TRBJ1-1 genes, the complete variable region becomes AAGVIQSPRHLIKEKRETATLKCYPIPRHDTVYWYQQGPGQDPQFLISFYEKMQSDKGSIPDRFSAQQFSDYHSELNMSSLELGDSALYFCASSHRTGATLNTEAFFGQGTRLTVV.